Below are 16 T cell receptor beta chains sequenced from a single sample in a study of cytomegalovirus exposure and HLA in healthy donors. Profiled with immunoSEQ multiplex PCR; TCRdb holds only in-frame clones, not every one. The table lists around 180,000 clones, roughly 84% of them singletons. Sequenced sample: PBMCs. The receptors come from a young man in good health and CMV-seropositive.

The CDR3 DNA reads TGCAGCGTTAAAACTAGCGGGCGCTCCTACGAGCAGTACTTC. It specifies CSVKTSGRSYEQYF. The chain couples TRBV29-1 to TRBJ2-7; TRBD2 matches 9 bases. Per the germline V gene, CDR1 is SQVTM and CDR2 is ANQGSEA. V shed 5 bases, J shed 0 bases, and the junction held 5 bases outside the gene matches. The CDR3 consists of 14 residues.

The chain joins TRBV4-1 to TRBJ2-3; D uncertain. V lost 4 bases, J lost 5 bases, and 10 bases lay in between. The CDR3 extends over 13 amino acids. Germline CDR1 reads MGHRA; CDR2 reads YSYEKL. The CDR3 region has the DNA TGCGCCAGCAGCCTCGAGGAAAGAGATACGCAGTATTTT. It encodes CASSLEERDTQYF.

The chain couples TRBV28 to TRBJ1-2; 11 nucleotides line up with TRBD1. The CDR3 has 15 amino acids. J lost 7 bases, V lost 8 bases, and 12 bases had no gene match. Germline lookup yields CDR1 MDHEN and CDR2 SYDVKM. DNA for the CDR3: TGTGCCAGCGAACCCGGCGGGACAGGGGGACGTGGCTACACCTTC. It specifies CASEPGGTGGRGYTF.

The J gene is TRBJ2-1, the V gene TRBV4-1, with 10 bases identical to TRBD2. The CDR3 covers 18 residues. J gave up 7 bases and V 0 bases, and 12 bases lay outside the gene matches. The V gene's germline CDR1 is MGHRA and CDR2 YSYEKL. The CDR3 nucleotides are TGCGCCAGCAGCCAAGATCACCCAGCGGGAGGGCCAGGGAATGAGCAGTTCTTC. Protein product: CASSQDHPAGGPGNEQFF.

The rearrangement uses TRBV4-3 and TRBJ2-7; the match to TRBD2 covers 8 bases. Germline V lookup: CDR1 LGHNA, CDR2 YSLEER. V lost 4 bases to trimming and J lost 2 bases; unmatched junction nucleotides: 13. The CDR3 totals 17 residues. CDR3 region: CASSRGLGNSGTYEQYF. CDR3 sequence (DNA): TGCGCCAGCAGCCGAGGCCTCGGTAATAGCGGGACCTACGAGCAGTACTTC.

This chain links TRBV7-8 with TRBJ2-3; D not resolved. Germline V gene data show CDR1 as SGHVS and CDR2 as FQNEAQ. V shed 5 bases and J shed 5 bases, with 8 bases lying between them. The CDR3 runs to 12 residues. The CDR3 sequence: CASSPFLDTQYF. CDR3 in DNA: TGTGCCAGCAGCCCATTTTTAGATACGCAGTATTTT.

The V gene is TRBV7-8, the J gene TRBJ2-3, with 7 bases aligning to TRBD2. The CDR3 is made up of 16 amino acids. Germline V CDR1 and CDR2: SGHVS, FQNEAQ. Trimming took 1 base from V and 3 from J; bases not matched to a gene: 7. CDR3 sequence reads: CASSLVAGVDTDTQYF. In nucleotides, the CDR3 is TGTGCCAGCAGCTTAGTTGCGGGAGTTGATACAGATACGCAGTATTTT.

This clone was recorded only once. The V gene is TRBV7-2, the J gene TRBJ1-5; the D gene is possibly TRBD1 (6 bases). CDR1 is SGHTA, CDR2 FQGNSA, per germline. CDR3 length: 16 amino acids. Trimming cost V 5 bases and J 0 bases, with 14 bases left between them. The CDR3 coding sequence is TGTGCCAGCAGCGGCCGGGGGGGCGGTAGCAATCAGCCCCAGCATTTT. Encoded protein: CASSGRGGGSNQPQHF. The whole variable domain, filled in from reference TRBV7-2 and TRBJ1-5, reads GAGVSQSPSNKVTEKGKDVELRCDPISGHTALYWYRQSLGQGLEFLIYFQGNSAPDKSGLPSDRFSAERTGGSVSTLTIQRTQQEDSAVYLCASSGRGGGSNQPQHFGDGTRLSIL.

The chain has TRBV18 and TRBJ2-1, with 12 bases that match TRBD2. After removal of 5 bases from V and 6 bases from J, the junction contained 11 bases not matched to a gene. Germline V lookup: CDR1 KGHSH, CDR2 LQKENI. CDR3 length: 17 amino acids. The CDR3, as DNA: TGTGCCAGCTCATCCTACTCTAGCGGGAGGGCCAGCAATGAGCAGTTCTTC. Translated, it gives CASSSYSSGRASNEQFF.

This chain links TRBV4-1 with TRBJ2-7, with D hard to call. Germline CDR1 MGHRA, CDR2 YSYEKL. The V end lost 0 bases, the J end lost 6 bases, and 12 bases lay between the germline ends. The CDR3 has 14 residues. The CDR3 bases are TGCGCCAGCAGCCAAGATATTCAGGTGGGCGAGCAGTACTTC. Its translation is CASSQDIQVGEQYF.

J is TRBJ2-7 and V is TRBV2; TRBD1 agrees at 7 bases. Trimming took 6 bases from V and 3 from J; bases not matched to a gene: 8. The CDR3 extends over 14 amino acids. CDR1 SNHLY and CDR2 FYNNEI come from the germline V gene. In nucleotides, the CDR3 is TGTGCCAGCAGAGAAACCGGGACAGTCTACGAGCAGTACTTC. Translated, it gives CASRETGTVYEQYF.

The gene calls are TRBV11-2 and TRBJ2-7; 8 nucleotides agree with TRBD2. V dropped 6 bases and J dropped 3; count of bases not matched to a gene: 10. Looked up from germline, CDR1 is SGHAT and CDR2 is FQNNGV. The CDR3 runs 15 residues. This chain's CDR3 is CASRSERENHYEQYF. The CDR3 DNA reads TGTGCCAGCAGATCGGAGCGGGAGAATCACTACGAGCAGTACTTC.

The rearrangement joins TRBV27 to TRBJ1-2; possibly TRBD1 for D (6 bases). From germline, CDR1 is MNHEY and CDR2 SMNVEV (reference sequence). V lost 4 bases, J lost 4 bases, and 22 bases lay in between. The CDR3 is 17 amino acids. In DNA form, the CDR3 reads TGTGCCAGCAGTTCCAGCTTAGGACTGGGGGCCGCCTATGGCTACACCTTC. Translated: CASSSSLGLGAAYGYTF.

The rearrangement uses TRBV6-1 and TRBJ2-7; a weak D match, TRBD2 (5 bases). CDR1 is MNHNS and CDR2 is SASEGT in the germline V gene. V was pared by 6 bases and J by 0 bases, with 9 bases between. This CDR3 has 13 amino acids. The CDR3 reads CASREVNSYEQYF. CDR3 bases: TGTGCCAGCAGGGAGGTGAACTCCTACGAGCAGTACTTC.

There are a few counts of this clone. J is TRBJ1-2 and V is TRBV7-2; 9 bases are a match to TRBD1. After removal of 5 bases from V and 5 bases from J, the junction contained 3 bases not matched to a gene. CDR3 length: 13 residues. Germline V CDR1 and CDR2: SGHTA, FQGNSA. DNA for the CDR3: TGTGCCAGCAGCGTCGGACAGGGGTATGGCTACACCTTC. Amino acid sequence: CASSVGQGYGYTF.

The chain employs TRBV19 and TRBJ2-6; 7 bases map to TRBD1. The CDR3 is 14 amino acids. V was clipped by 9 bases and J by 4 bases; unmatched bases: 6. CDR1 and CDR2 from the germline V gene are LNHDA and SQIVND (reference sequence). The CDR3 region is CASRGGGGANVLTF. CDR3 DNA: TGTGCCAGCAGAGGGGGCGGCGGGGCCAACGTCCTGACTTTC.